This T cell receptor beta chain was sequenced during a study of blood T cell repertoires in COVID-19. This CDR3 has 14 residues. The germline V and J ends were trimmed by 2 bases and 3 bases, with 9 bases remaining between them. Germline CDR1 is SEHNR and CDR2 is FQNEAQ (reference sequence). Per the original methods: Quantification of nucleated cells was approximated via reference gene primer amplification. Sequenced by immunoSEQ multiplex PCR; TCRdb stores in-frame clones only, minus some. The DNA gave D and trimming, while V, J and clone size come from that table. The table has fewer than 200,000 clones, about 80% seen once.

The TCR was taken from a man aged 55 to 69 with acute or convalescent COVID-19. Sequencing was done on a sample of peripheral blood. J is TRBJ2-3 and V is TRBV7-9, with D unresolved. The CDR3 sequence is CASSLRLSTDTQYF. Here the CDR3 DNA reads TGTGCCAGCAGCTTACGACTTTCTACAGATACGCAGTATTTT.